The entry below gives a single TCR beta chain sequence along with its context. This entry comes from a study of blood T cells in healthy people across ages. The use of a sample-barcoded 5' primer and a J-beta primer mix characterized a second PCR of 7 to 11 cycles. TCRdb processed the 5' RACE reads anew with MiXCR; each CDR3 protein has one entry. The sample holds about 290,000 distinct CDR3 sequences, 27% seen once. V was pared by 2 bases and J by 3 bases, with 3 bases of the junction left unmatched. Germline CDR1 is SGHRS and CDR2 is YFSETQ. The CDR3 contains 14 residues. The receptor was derived from a woman aged 70-85 years in good health. Sequenced sample: blood. This sequence joins TRBV5-1 and TRBJ2-5; TRBD1 aligns across 8 bases. The CDR3 DNA reads as TGCGCCAGCAGCTTTCAGGGGGCGAAAGAGACCCAGTACTTC. It specifies CASSFQGAKETQYF.